A selection of T cell receptor beta chains follows, all from one sample in a study of blood T cell repertoires in COVID-19. Here immunoSEQ multiplex PCR was the method, and the copy in TCRdb shows in-frame clones only, minus some. Altogether 400,000 or so clones are present, about 91% being singletons, with the ten largest covering around 1.5%. Specimen: peripheral blood. These receptors were obtained from a woman in her thirties or forties with COVID-19, enrolled during active disease. CDR3s include the opening cysteine and the closing phenylalanine or tryptophan. D genes are given only for firm matches. Rows give clone size only sometimes, using once, few, many, or a class for an expanded clone.

TRBJ1-3 . 14 . TRBV28 TGTGCCAGCAGTGACACAGGGTTTGGAAACACCATATATTTT CASSDTGFGNTIYF
TRBJ2-3 TRBD2 15 . TRBV29-1 TGCAGCGCTAGGGACTCGACTAGCGGTGCAGATACGCAGTATTTT CSARDSTSGADTQYF
TRBJ2-1 TRBD2 15 . TRBV7-2 TGTGCCAGCAGCTTTAAGCCCGGGGGGGCCGGGGAGCAGTTCTTC CASSFKPGGAGEQFF
TRBJ1-2 TRBD1 12 . TRBV10-3 TGTGCCATCAGCGGGACAGGGGATGGCTACACCTTC CAISGTGDGYTF
TRBJ2-7 TRBD1 16 . TRBV7-2 TGTGCCAGCAGCTTAGCGTTGGGACGGACAGGGGGGGAGCAGTACTTC CASSLALGRTGGEQYF
TRBJ2-1 TRBD2 15 . TRBV9 TGTGCCAGCAGCGTAGTCGGGGGGACCTACAATGAGCAGTTCTTC CASSVVGGTYNEQFF
TRBJ1-2 . 13 . TRBV5-1 TGCGCCAGCAGCTTGGCCGGGGACTATGGCTACACCTTC CASSLAGDYGYTF
TRBJ2-3 TRBD2 16 . TRBV5-4 TGTGCCAGCAGTTCCGGCGGGGGGGCGCGAGAAAATACGCAGTATTTT CASSSGGGARENTQYF
TRBJ2-1 TRBD2 20 once TRBV11-2 TGTGCCAGCAGCTTAGACCAACTAGCGGGGGGGCCCAGGTCCTACAATGAGCAGTTCTTC CASSLDQLAGGPRSYNEQFF
TRBJ1-5 . 17 . TRBV27 TGTGCCAGCAGTTTATTAGCGCTGGGAGGGGGTCGGGGGCCCCAGCATTTT CASSLLALGGGRGPQHF
TRBJ1-2 . 12 . TRBV28 TGTGCCAGCAGTTTGCGGGTGGGGGGCTACACCTTC CASSLRVGGYTF
TRBJ1-2 TRBD1 13 . TRBV2 TGTGCCAGCAGGGCCGGGACAGCTAGTGGCTACACCTTC CASRAGTASGYTF
TRBJ1-1 . 15 few TRBV6-5 TGTGCCAGCAGTTACGCCGTTGCCTCCGGGACAGAAGCTTTCTTT CASSYAVASGTEAFF
TRBJ2-3 . 14 once TRBV5-4 TGTGCCAGCAGCTTTAAGGGGATTACAGATACGCAGTATTTT CASSFKGITDTQYF
TRBJ1-5 TRBD1 16 . TRBV6-1 TGTGCCAGCAGTGGACAGGGAGGTTATAGCAATCAGCCCCAGCATTTT CASSGQGGYSNQPQHF
TRBJ2-7 TRBD1 15 . TRBV28 TGTGCCAGCAGTTTGAACGGACAGGGGGCGAATGAGCAGTACTTC CASSLNGQGANEQYF
TRBJ1-1 . 13 . TRBV20-1 TGCAGTGCTAGTCGGACAGTGAACACTGAAGCTTTCTTT CSASRTVNTEAFF
TRBJ2-2 . 13 . TRBV5-1 TGCGCCAGCAGCGCGACAGGCACCGGGGAGCTGTTTTTT CASSATGTGELFF
TRBJ1-2 . 11 . TRBV29-1 TGCAGCGTTGAAGGGAGAAGTGGCTACACCTTC CSVEGRSGYTF
TRBJ2-1 TRBD2 16 . TRBV3-1/TRBV3-2 TGTGCCAGCAGCCAAGAAGGAAGGATAGCGGGCAATGAGCAGTTCTTC CASSQEGRIAGNEQFF
TRBJ1-3 . 16 . TRBV5-1 TGCGCCAGCAGCTTGCAGGGCCAAGGCGCTGGAAACACCATATATTTT CASSLQGQGAGNTIYF
TRBJ2-7 . 14 . TRBV27 TGTGCCAGCGCTGACCGGGACATAGTCGACGAGCAGTACTTC CASADRDIVDEQYF
TRBJ1-2 TRBD1 16 . TRBV6-2/TRBV6-3 TGTGCCAGCAGTCTCTCCTTCAGGGGGCGCGGGTATGGCTACACCTTC CASSLSFRGRGYGYTF
TRBJ1-2 . 14 . TRBV28 TGTGCCAGCAGTCCCCTCCCCTCGACTAATGGCTACACCTTC CASSPLPSTNGYTF
TRBJ2-2 TRBD2 16 . TRBV7-2 TGTGCCAGCAGCTTAGGGCTAGCGGGGGGGCCCGGGGAGCTGTTTTTT CASSLGLAGGPGELFF
TRBJ1-2 TRBD1 18 once TRBV7-8 TGTGCCAGCAGCCGTCTCAGACAGGGGATTCGGCCTAACTATGGCTACACCTTC CASSRLRQGIRPNYGYTF
TRBJ2-5 . 14 few TRBV5-1 TGCGCCAGCAGCTTTCAGGGGGGCCTGGAGACCCAGTACTTC CASSFQGGLETQYF
TRBJ2-5 . 15 . TRBV6-5 TGTGCCAGCAGTCCTTTAGTCACAGGGAGAGAGACCCAGTACTTC CASSPLVTGRETQYF
TRBJ1-4 . 14 . TRBV27 TGTGCCAGCTCAATTCCGGGAACGAATGAAAAACTGTTTTTT CASSIPGTNEKLFF
TRBJ2-7 . 18 . TRBV7-6 TGTGCCAGCAGCCACGGTCCTGTATATCCCCGTAACCCCTACGAGCAGTACTTC CASSHGPVYPRNPYEQYF
TRBJ1-3 . 18 . TRBV7-8 TGTGCCAGCAGCTTAATAGCTTCGGGACAAAACTCTGGAAACACCATATATTTT CASSLIASGQNSGNTIYF
TRBJ2-1 . 13 . TRBV19 TGTGCCAGTAGTATTAGTAGTGACAATGAGCAGTTCTTC CASSISSDNEQFF
TRBJ1-6 TRBD1 15 once TRBV6-5 TGTGCCAGCGGGATCTCAGGGGGCAGGAGTTCACCCCTCCACTTT CASGISGGRSSPLHF
TRBJ2-1 . 15 once TRBV11-1 TGTGCCAGCACCCAGGAACCCCTTACAGACAATGAGCAGTTCTTC CASTQEPLTDNEQFF
TRBJ1-1 . 16 . TRBV6-6 TGTGCCAGCAGTTACTCGTGGCAGACGACGGGGACTGAAGCTTTCTTT CASSYSWQTTGTEAFF
TRBJ2-7 TRBD1 15 . TRBV27 TGTGCCAGCAGTTTCGGGACAGGGGCTCGCTACGAGCAGTACTTC CASSFGTGARYEQYF
TRBJ2-1 TRBD2 11 . TRBV6-5 TGTGCCAGTTTTGGGGGGGGTGAGCAGTTCTTC CASFGGGEQFF
TRBJ1-5 . 14 . TRBV3-1/TRBV3-2 TGTGCCAGCAGCCAAGAGAGCAGCAATCAGCCCCAGCATTTT CASSQESSNQPQHF
TRBJ1-1 TRBD1 14 . TRBV7-9 TGTGCCAGCAGGGTCCGGGACAGGGAGCCTGAAGCTTTCTTT CASRVRDREPEAFF
TRBJ2-3 TRBD2 14 . TRBV3-1/TRBV3-2 TGTGCCAGCAGCTGGGGGGGATCGGCGGATACGCAGTATTTT CASSWGGSADTQYF
TRBJ2-1 TRBD2 18 . TRBV5-1 TGCGCCAGCAGCGGGTTAGCGGGGGGGCCGGGCTCCTACAATGAGCAGTTCTTC CASSGLAGGPGSYNEQFF
TRBJ2-1 TRBD2 15 . TRBV10-3 TGTGCCACCGAAGTCCGGGGGGTCTCCTACAATGAGCAGTTCTTC CATEVRGVSYNEQFF
TRBJ1-2 . 16 . TRBV5-4 TGTGCCAGCAGCTCGACGGGCGGGATTTCAAACTATGGCTACACCTTC CASSSTGGISNYGYTF
TRBJ1-5 TRBD1 15 . TRBV6-5 TGTGCCAGCAGTCGTGGGACAGGGGTAGGGCAGCCCCAGCATTTT CASSRGTGVGQPQHF
TRBJ1-2 TRBD1 18 . TRBV19 TGTGCCAGTAGTATTAGGGGGCTACCGGCGCTTCTTTACTATGGCTACACCTTC CASSIRGLPALLYYGYTF
TRBJ1-2 . 16 few TRBV12-5 TGTGCTAGTGGTTTTAGACAGGCCCAAGTTTACTATGGCTACACCTTC CASGFRQAQVYYGYTF
TRBJ2-7 . 13 . TRBV6-5 TGTGCCAGCAGTCGCGGAGGATCCTACGAGCAGTACTTC CASSRGGSYEQYF
TRBJ2-7 . 11 . TRBV6-5 TGTGCCAGCAATTCAGCCTACGAGCAGTACTTC CASNSAYEQYF
TRBJ2-7 TRBD2 17 once TRBV5-1 TGCGCCAGCAGCCCCCGCCTGACTAGCGGTAATGCCTACGAGCAGTACTTC CASSPRLTSGNAYEQYF
TRBJ1-2 TRBD1 14 . TRBV6-4 TGTGCCAGCAGATCCGGGACAGGGGATTATGGCTACACCTTC CASRSGTGDYGYTF
TRBJ1-2 TRBD1 14 . TRBV5-1 TGCGCCAGCAGCTTGGGACAGGGGATCTATGGCTACACCTTC CASSLGQGIYGYTF
TRBJ2-7 . 11 . TRBV18 TGTGCCAGCTCAGAAACTTACGAGCAGTACTTC CASSETYEQYF
TRBJ1-2 TRBD1 12 once TRBV6-5 TGTGCCAGCACCGAGACAGGGGGTGGCTACACCTTC CASTETGGGYTF
TRBJ2-1 . 15 . TRBV6-4 TGTGCCAGCAGTGACGGGGCGGGGAACTACAATGAGCAGTTCTTC CASSDGAGNYNEQFF
TRBJ2-7 TRBD2 17 . TRBV27 TGTGCCAGCAGTTTATCGGTAGCTAGCGGACGCTCCTACGAGCAGTACTTC CASSLSVASGRSYEQYF
TRBJ1-6 . 14 . TRBV2 TGTGCCAGCAACGGCAGGGTCTATAATTCACCCCTCCACTTT CASNGRVYNSPLHF
TRBJ2-4 . 17 . TRBV3-1/TRBV3-2 TGTGCCAGCAGCCAAGATGGTAGAGGGGGACCAGCAAACATTCAGTACTTC CASSQDGRGGPANIQYF
TRBJ2-2 . 17 . TRBV3-1/TRBV3-2 TGTGCCAGCAGCCAAGATCTGAGTCAGGGAAACACCGGGGAGCTGTTTTTT CASSQDLSQGNTGELFF
TRBJ1-1 TRBD1 16 . TRBV7-2 TGTGCCAGCAGCTTTCTGGGACAGGGGGCTAGCACTGAAGCTTTCTTT CASSFLGQGASTEAFF